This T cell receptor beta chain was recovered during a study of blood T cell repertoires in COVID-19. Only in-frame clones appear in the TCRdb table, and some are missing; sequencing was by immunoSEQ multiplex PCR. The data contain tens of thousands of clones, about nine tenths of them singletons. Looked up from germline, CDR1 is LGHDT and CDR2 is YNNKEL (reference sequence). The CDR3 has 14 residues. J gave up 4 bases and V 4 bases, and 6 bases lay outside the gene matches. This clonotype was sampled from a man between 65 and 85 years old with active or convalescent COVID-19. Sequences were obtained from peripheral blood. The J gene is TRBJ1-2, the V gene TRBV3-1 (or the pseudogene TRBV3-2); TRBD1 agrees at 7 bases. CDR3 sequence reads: CASSPRQGSYGYTF. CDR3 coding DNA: TGTGCCAGCAGCCCGAGACAGGGAAGCTATGGCTACACCTTC.